A selection of T cell receptor beta chains follows, all from one sample in a study of T cells in Graves' hyperthyroidism and ophthalmopathy. TCRdb used MiXCR to reprocess the multiplex PCR reads, holding one entry per CDR3 protein. The sample lists around 360,000 distinct CDR3 sequences; roughly 15% were seen once. The sequenced material came from blood. Receptors were obtained from a woman aged 60 to 75 with Graves' ophthalmopathy. Each CDR3 is given with its conserved first and last residue. Fields, in order: V gene, J gene, D gene, clone size, CDR3 DNA, CDR3 protein. A D gene is named only where the DNA matches it firmly. Not all rows give a size; the values are once, few, many and, for expanded clones, a class.

TRBV7-9	TRBJ2-5	.	many	TGTGCCAGCAGCTTAGCGGAGGGGACCGGGGAGACCCAGTACTTC	CASSLAEGTGETQYF
TRBV3-1	TRBJ2-6	.	.	TGTGCCAGCAGCCGCTACCAACCTGGGGCCAACGCCCTGACTTTC	CASSRYQPGANALTF
TRBV27	TRBJ1-2	TRBD1	.	TGTGCCAGCAGTCGGACAGGGAAAGGAGGCTACACCTTC	CASSRTGKGGYTF
TRBV2	TRBJ2-2	.	many	TGTGCCAGCAGTGGTTACGAACTGACCGGGGAGCTGTTTTTT	CASSGYELTGELFF
TRBV4-2	TRBJ2-1	TRBD2	few	TGTGCCAGCAGCCAAGAGTCGACTAGCGGCAGCTCCTACAATGAGCAGTTCTTC	CASSQESTSGSSYNEQFF
TRBV28	TRBJ2-5	TRBD2	.	TGCGCCAGCAGTTTATATTCGGGAGGGGAGGCCCAGTACTTC	CASSLYSGGEAQYF
TRBV7-8	TRBJ1-1	TRBD1	many	TGTGCCAGCAGCTTCCGGGGACAGGGGAGACCTGAAGCTTTCTTT	CASSFRGQGRPEAFF
TRBV28	TRBJ1-5	.	.	TGTGCCAGCAGTTTCACCAGGGGCACCAATCAGCCCCAGCATTTT	CASSFTRGTNQPQHF
TRBV6-1	TRBJ2-3	.	many	TGTGCCAGCAGTGAATTCTGGGGGCAAGATACGCAGTATTTT	CASSEFWGQDTQYF
TRBV4-1	TRBJ2-1	TRBD2	few	TGCGCCAGCAGCCTCCCGACTAGCGGGAATTCTAATGAGCAGTTCTTC	CASSLPTSGNSNEQFF
TRBV11-2	TRBJ1-6	.	many	TGTGCCAGCAGCTTAGAGGGACTCCCCAATTCACCCCTCCACTTT	CASSLEGLPNSPLHF
TRBV18	TRBJ1-4	.	many	TGTGCCAGCTCATCCGACTTAAACAGGAGTGGGGAAAAACTGTTTTTT	CASSSDLNRSGEKLFF
TRBV28	TRBJ2-7	.	.	TGTGCCAGCAGCCCTTTCTGGGGTACTAGCAACTACGGGCAGTACTTC	CASSPFWGTSNYGQYF
TRBV6-1	TRBJ2-5	.	many	TGTGCGGGGAGTGAATCCCCAACAGGAGAAAGTCCGCAAGAGACCCAGTACTTC	CAGSESPTGESPQETQYF
TRBV20-1	TRBJ2-3	.	many	TGCAGTGCTAGAGATGGACGTAGCACAGATACGCAGTATTTT	CSARDGRSTDTQYF
TRBV9	TRBJ2-5	TRBD2	few	TGTGCCAGCAGCCCCGGGGGACTAGCGGGAGGGCCGTTTCGGGAGACCCAGTACTTC	CASSPGGLAGGPFRETQYF
TRBV25-1	TRBJ1-6	TRBD1	.	TGTGCCAGCGGACAGGCATCATATAATTCACCCCTCCACTTT	CASGQASYNSPLHF
TRBV9	TRBJ2-6	.	.	TGTGCCAGCAGCGTAGCGGGCGACCTATGGGGGGCCAACGTCCTGACTTTC	CASSVAGDLWGANVLTF
TRBV5-1	TRBJ2-1	TRBD2	many	TGCGCCAGCAGCTTGGGACTAGCGACAAACGGGGGGCAGTTCTTC	CASSLGLATNGGQFF
TRBV29-1	TRBJ1-1	.	many	TGCAGCGTTGAAGAGGGGCGCGGCACTGAAGCTTTCTTT	CSVEEGRGTEAFF
TRBV2	TRBJ2-1	.	many	TGTGCCAGCAGTGCCGGCTCGAGCTCCTACAATGAGCAGTTCTTC	CASSAGSSSYNEQFF
TRBV5-1	TRBJ2-3	.	many	TGCGCCAGCAGCAGCCCCTCCGGCGGAGATACGCAGTATTTT	CASSSPSGGDTQYF
TRBV18	TRBJ2-5	.	.	TGTGCCAGCTCACCAGGGGACTTCCAAGAGACCCAGTACTTC	CASSPGDFQETQYF
TRBV28	TRBJ2-5	.	.	TGTGCCAGCAGCATCCTCGTGGGGTTAGCAGAGACCCAGTACTTC	CASSILVGLAETQYF
TRBV20-1	TRBJ2-3	TRBD2	few	TGCAGTGCCCTTAGCGGGAGGGCGTACAGCACAGATACGCAGTATTTT	CSALSGRAYSTDTQYF
TRBV3-1	TRBJ1-3	TRBD1	many	TGTGCCAGCAGCCATGGGACAGGGGGCTTCGCTGGAAACACCATATATTTT	CASSHGTGGFAGNTIYF
TRBV28	TRBJ2-5	TRBD1	few	TGTGCCAGCAGGACAGGGTTTGAGACCCAGTACTTC	CASRTGFETQYF
TRBV18	TRBJ1-5	.	many	TGTGCCAGCTCACCCCCATTCGGGCCCCAGCATTTT	CASSPPFGPQHF
TRBV20-1	TRBJ1-5	TRBD1	.	TGCAGTGCTACACAGGGGACATCTAATCAGCCCCAGCATTTT	CSATQGTSNQPQHF
TRBV9	TRBJ2-1	.	.	TGTGCCAGCAGCGTAGGGCTGACCCTTAGCGGCAATGAGCAGTTCTTC	CASSVGLTLSGNEQFF
TRBV6-2/TRBV6-3	TRBJ2-2	.	.	TGTGCCAGCAGTTACGGTAGCGGGAACACCGGGGAGCTGTTTTTT	CASSYGSGNTGELFF
TRBV20-1	TRBJ2-4	TRBD1	many	TGCAGTGCTCTTCCCTCCACAGGGGAGAGAGCCAAAAACATTCAGTACTTC	CSALPSTGERAKNIQYF
TRBV24-1	TRBJ2-4	TRBD1	few	TGTGCCACCAGTGAATACAGGGGGAGTAAGAACATTCAGTACTTC	CATSEYRGSKNIQYF
TRBV10-3	TRBJ2-5	TRBD1	many	TGTGCCATCAGTGTTTCTACGACAGGGATCCAAGAGACCCAGTACTTC	CAISVSTTGIQETQYF
TRBV6-5	TRBJ1-2	.	few	TGTGCCAGCAGTTACGGGGCAGGGGCTCTTGGCTACACCTTC	CASSYGAGALGYTF
TRBV6-1	TRBJ2-1	.	.	TGTGCCAGCTCTCGGGACTTAGCCGGGAATGAGCAGTTCTTC	CASSRDLAGNEQFF